This T cell receptor beta chain was sequenced in a study of technical replicates of blood from a few donors. CDR3 length: 21 amino acids. The method was immunoSEQ multiplex PCR; TCRdb's version includes in-frame clones alone and lacks a portion of them. Of tens of thousands of clones listed, 98% are singletons. The chain employs TRBV1 and TRBJ2-1; the D segment call TRBD2 is taken from the table without a DNA check. TRBV1 is shown as a pseudogene. This TCR was sampled from a human donor in good health. The sequenced sample was T cells isolated from PBMCs. As DNA, the CDR3 is TGCACCAGCAGCCAAAGGCTACGAGGACTAGCGGCTACGAGCTCCTACAATGAGCAGTTCTTC. Its protein is CTSSQRLRGLAATSSYNEQFF.